The sequence of this T cell receptor beta chain was determined in a study of OX40 agonist ivuxolimab in advanced cancers. As regards this clone: Its antigen is not identified.

V was cut by 0 bases and J by 0 bases, with 6 bases left in between. CDR1 is MDHEN, CDR2 SYDVKM, per germline. CDR3 length: 15 residues. Study-level results: Clonal expansion in partial responders at 0.1-3.0 mg/kg ranked among the lowest. Normalized T-cell clonal expansion was also low in a subset of nonresponders.

Clones were sequenced by immunoSEQ multiplex PCR, and TCRdb holds only the in-frame ones, with some missing. The sample shows approximately 80,000 clones, roughly 87% of them seen only once. The starting material was CD4+ or CD8+ T cells sorted from blood, obtained in a trial of the OX40 agonist ivuxolimab. The clonotype comes from an adult with an advanced solid tumor such as melanoma, head and neck, liver or kidney cancer. This chain links TRBV28 with TRBJ1-5; D gene ambiguous. The DNA for the CDR3 is TGTGCCAGCAGTTTATGGTCCGGTAGCAATCAGCCCCAGCATTTT. It translates to CASSLWSGSNQPQHF.